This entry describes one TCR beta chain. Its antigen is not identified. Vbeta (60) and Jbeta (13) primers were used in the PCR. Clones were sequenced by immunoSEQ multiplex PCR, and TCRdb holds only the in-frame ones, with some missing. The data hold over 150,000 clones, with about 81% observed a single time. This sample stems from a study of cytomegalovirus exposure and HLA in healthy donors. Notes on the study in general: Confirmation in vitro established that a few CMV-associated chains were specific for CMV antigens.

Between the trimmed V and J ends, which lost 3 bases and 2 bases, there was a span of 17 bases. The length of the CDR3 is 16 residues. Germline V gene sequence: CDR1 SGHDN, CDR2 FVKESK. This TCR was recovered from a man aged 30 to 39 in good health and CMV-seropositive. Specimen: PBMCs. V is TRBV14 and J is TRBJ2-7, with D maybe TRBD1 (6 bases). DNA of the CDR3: TGTGCCAGCAGCCACCGGGGACATCCCGGGCCCTACGAGCAGTACTTC. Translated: CASSHRGHPGPYEQYF.